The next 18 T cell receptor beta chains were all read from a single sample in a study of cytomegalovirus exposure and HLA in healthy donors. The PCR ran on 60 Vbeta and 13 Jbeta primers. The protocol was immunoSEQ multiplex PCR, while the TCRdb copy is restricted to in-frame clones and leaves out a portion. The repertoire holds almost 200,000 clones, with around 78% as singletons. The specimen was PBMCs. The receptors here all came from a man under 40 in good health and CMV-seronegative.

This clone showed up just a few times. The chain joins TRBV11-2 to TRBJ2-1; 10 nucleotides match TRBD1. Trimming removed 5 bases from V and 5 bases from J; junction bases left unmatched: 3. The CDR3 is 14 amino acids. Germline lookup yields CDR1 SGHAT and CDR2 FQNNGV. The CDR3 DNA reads TGTGCCAGCAGCAGGGACAGGGGTGACAATGAGCAGTTCTTC. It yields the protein CASSRDRGDNEQFF. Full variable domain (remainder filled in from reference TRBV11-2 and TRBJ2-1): EAGVAQSPRYKIIEKRQSVAFWCNPISGHATLYWYQQILGQGPKLLIQFQNNGVVDDSQLPKDRFSAERLKGVDSTLKIQPAKLEDSAVYLCASSRDRGDNEQFFGPGTRLTVL.

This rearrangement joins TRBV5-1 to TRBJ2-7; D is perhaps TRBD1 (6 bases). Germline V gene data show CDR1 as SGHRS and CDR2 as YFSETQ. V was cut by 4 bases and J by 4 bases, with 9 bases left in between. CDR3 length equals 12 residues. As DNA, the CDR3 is TGCGCCAGCAGCGAACAGGGTTACGAGCAGTACTTC. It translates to CASSEQGYEQYF. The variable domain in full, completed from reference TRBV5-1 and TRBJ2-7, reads KAGVTQTPRYLIKTRGQQVTLSCSPISGHRSVSWYQQTPGQGLQFLFEYFSETQRNKGNFPGRFSGRQFSNSRSEMNVSTLELGDSALYLCASSEQGYEQYFGPGTRLTVT.

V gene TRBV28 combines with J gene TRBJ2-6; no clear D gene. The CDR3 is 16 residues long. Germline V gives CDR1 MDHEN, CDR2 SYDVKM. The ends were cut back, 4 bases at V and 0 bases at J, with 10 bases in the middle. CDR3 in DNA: TGTGCCAGCAGTTCTCCTCCGAGCTCTGGGGCCAACGTCCTGACTTTC. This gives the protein CASSSPPSSGANVLTF. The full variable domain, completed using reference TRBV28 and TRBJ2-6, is DVKVTQSSRYLVKRTGEKVFLECVQDMDHENMFWYRQDPGLGLRLIYFSYDVKMKEKGDIPEGYSVSREKKERFSLILESASTNQTSMYLCASSSPPSSGANVLTFGAGSRLTVL.

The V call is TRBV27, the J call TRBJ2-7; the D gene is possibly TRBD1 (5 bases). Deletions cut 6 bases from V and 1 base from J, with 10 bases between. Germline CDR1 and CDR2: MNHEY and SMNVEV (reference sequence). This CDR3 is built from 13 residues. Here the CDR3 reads CASSHRLSYEQYF. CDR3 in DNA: TGTGCCAGCAGCCACAGGTTATCCTACGAGCAGTACTTC.

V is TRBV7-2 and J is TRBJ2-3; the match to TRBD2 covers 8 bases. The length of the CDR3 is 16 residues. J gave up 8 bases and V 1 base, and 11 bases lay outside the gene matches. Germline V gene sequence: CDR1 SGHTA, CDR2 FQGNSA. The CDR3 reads CASSLDRPAGVATQYF. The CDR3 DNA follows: TGTGCCAGCAGCTTAGATCGTCCAGCGGGAGTGGCTACGCAGTATTTT. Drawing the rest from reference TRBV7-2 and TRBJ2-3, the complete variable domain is GAGVSQSPSNKVTEKGKDVELRCDPISGHTALYWYRQSLGQGLEFLIYFQGNSAPDKSGLPSDRFSAERTGGSVSTLTIQRTQQEDSAVYLCASSLDRPAGVATQYFGPGTRLTVL.

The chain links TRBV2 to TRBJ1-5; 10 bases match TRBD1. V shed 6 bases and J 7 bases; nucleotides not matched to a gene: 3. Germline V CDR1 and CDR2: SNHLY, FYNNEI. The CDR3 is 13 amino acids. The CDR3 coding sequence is TGTGCCAGCAGAGGACAGGGGGAACAGCCCCAGCATTTT. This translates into CASRGQGEQPQHF.

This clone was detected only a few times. As DNA, the CDR3 is TGTGCCACCCCTCGGCGGGAACTGTCCACCGGGGAGCTGTTTTTT. This gives the protein CATPRRELSTGELFF. This chain joins TRBV2 and TRBJ2-2; D perhaps matches TRBD2 (6 bases). The CDR3 runs 15 residues. Germline assignment: CDR1 SNHLY and CDR2 FYNNEI. Between the trimmed V and J ends, which lost 10 bases and 4 bases, there was a span of 19 bases.

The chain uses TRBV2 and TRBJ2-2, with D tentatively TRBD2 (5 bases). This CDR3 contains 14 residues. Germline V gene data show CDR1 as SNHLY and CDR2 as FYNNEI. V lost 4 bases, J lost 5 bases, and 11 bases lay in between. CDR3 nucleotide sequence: TGTGCCAGCAGTGTTATCGGGGAAACCGGGGAGCTGTTTTTT. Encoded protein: CASSVIGETGELFF. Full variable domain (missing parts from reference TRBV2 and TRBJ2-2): EPEVTQTPSHQVTQMGQEVILRCVPISNHLYFYWYRQILGQKVEFLVSFYNNEISEKSEIFDDQFSVERPDGSNFTLKIRSTKLEDSAMYFCASSVIGETGELFFGEGSRLTVL.

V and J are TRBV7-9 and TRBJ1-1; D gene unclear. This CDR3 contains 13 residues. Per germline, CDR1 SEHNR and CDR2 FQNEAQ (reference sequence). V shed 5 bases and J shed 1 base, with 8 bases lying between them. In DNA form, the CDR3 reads TGTGCCAGCAGCCAACTGAGGAACACTGAAGCTTTCTTT. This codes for CASSQLRNTEAFF.

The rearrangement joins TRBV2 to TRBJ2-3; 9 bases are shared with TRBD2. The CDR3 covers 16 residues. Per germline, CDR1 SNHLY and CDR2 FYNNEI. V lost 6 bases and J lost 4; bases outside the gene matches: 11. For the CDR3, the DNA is TGTGCCAGCAGAGATTGGCTAGCGGGAAGTGCAGATACGCAGTATTTT. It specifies CASRDWLAGSADTQYF. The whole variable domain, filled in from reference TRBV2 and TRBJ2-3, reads EPEVTQTPSHQVTQMGQEVILRCVPISNHLYFYWYRQILGQKVEFLVSFYNNEISEKSEIFDDQFSVERPDGSNFTLKIRSTKLEDSAMYFCASRDWLAGSADTQYFGPGTRLTVL.

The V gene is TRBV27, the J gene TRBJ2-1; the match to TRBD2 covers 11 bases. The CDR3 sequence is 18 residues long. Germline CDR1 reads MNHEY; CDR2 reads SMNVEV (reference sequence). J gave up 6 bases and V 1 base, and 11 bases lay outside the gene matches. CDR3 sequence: CASSLFWLAGGQGNEQFF. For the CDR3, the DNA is TGTGCCAGCAGTTTATTTTGGCTAGCGGGAGGTCAGGGCAATGAGCAGTTCTTC.

Here the CDR3 DNA reads TGTGCCAGCAGCCAGGGGGCGGGACAGGCCTCCTACGAGCAGTACTTC. Its protein product is CASSQGAGQASYEQYF. The chain has TRBV5-4 and TRBJ2-7; the match to TRBD1 covers 8 bases. The CDR3 covers 16 residues. The V segment lost 4 bases and the J segment 0 bases; nucleotides outside the gene matches: 9. The germline V gene encodes CDR1 SGHNT and CDR2 YYREEE (reference sequence).

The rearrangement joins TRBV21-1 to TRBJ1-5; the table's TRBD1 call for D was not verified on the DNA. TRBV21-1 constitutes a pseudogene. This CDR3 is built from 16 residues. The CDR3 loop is CASSKGEGGSNQPQHF. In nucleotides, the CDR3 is TGTGCCAGCAGCAAAGGAGAAGGGGGAAGTAATCAGCCCCAGCATTTT.

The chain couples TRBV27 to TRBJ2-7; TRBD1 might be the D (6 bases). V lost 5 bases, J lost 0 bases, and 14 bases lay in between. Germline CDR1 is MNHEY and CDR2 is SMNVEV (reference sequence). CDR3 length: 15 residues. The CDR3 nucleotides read TGTGCCAGCAGTACTGTAGACAGGCTCTCCTACGAGCAGTACTTC. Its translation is CASSTVDRLSYEQYF.

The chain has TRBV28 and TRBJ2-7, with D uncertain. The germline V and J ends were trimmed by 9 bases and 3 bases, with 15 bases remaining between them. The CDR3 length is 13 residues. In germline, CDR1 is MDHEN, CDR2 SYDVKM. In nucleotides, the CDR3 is TGTGCCAGTCTCCCGGGTCGGAACTACGAGCAGTACTTC. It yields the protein CASLPGRNYEQYF. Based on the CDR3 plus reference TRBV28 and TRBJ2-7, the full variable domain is DVKVTQSSRYLVKRTGEKVFLECVQDMDHENMFWYRQDPGLGLRLIYFSYDVKMKEKGDIPEGYSVSREKKERFSLILESASTNQTSMYLCASLPGRNYEQYFGPGTRLTVT.

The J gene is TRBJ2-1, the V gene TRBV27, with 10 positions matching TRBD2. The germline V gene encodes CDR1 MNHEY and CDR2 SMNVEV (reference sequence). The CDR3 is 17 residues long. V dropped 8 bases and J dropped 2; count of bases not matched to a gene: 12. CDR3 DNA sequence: TGTGCCAGCCTCGGGAGCGGGAGGGTAATGGCCTACAATGAGCAGTTCTTC. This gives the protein CASLGSGRVMAYNEQFF.

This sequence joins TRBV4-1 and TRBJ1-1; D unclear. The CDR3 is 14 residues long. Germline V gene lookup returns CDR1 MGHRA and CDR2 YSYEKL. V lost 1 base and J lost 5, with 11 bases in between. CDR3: CASSQVRGGTEAFF. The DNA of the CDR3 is TGCGCCAGCAGCCAAGTACGGGGTGGGACTGAAGCTTTCTTT.

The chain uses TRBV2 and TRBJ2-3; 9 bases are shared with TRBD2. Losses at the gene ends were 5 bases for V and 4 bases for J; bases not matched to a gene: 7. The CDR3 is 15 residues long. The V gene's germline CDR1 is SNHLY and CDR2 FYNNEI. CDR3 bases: TGTGCCAGCAGTTTATCGACTAGCGGACCAGATACGCAGTATTTT. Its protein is CASSLSTSGPDTQYF.